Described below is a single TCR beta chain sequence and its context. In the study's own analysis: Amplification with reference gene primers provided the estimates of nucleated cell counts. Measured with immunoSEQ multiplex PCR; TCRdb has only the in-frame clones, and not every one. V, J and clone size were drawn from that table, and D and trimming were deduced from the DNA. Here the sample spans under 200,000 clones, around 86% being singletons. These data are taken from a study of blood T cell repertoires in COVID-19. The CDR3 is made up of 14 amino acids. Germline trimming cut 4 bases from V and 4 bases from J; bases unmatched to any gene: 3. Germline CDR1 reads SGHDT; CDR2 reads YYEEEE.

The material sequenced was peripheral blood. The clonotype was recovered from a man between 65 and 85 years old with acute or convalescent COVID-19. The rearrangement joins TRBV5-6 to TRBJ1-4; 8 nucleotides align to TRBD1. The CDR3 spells CASSQGAINEKLFF. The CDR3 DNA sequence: TGTGCCAGCAGCCAGGGGGCTATTAATGAAAAACTGTTTTTT.